This T cell receptor (beta chain) is from a study of T-cell memory formation after mild COVID-19. Overall study context: Clusters of TCRs were largely donor specific. Findings of the study overall: Whether day 37 second-wave clones are SARS-CoV-2-specific was not confirmed. Pre-infection memory carried some responding clones, suggesting that cross-reactive memory joined. CD4+ bias marked clones expanding day 15 to 37, unlike balanced contracting clones.

As regards this clonotype: Its antigen is not identified.

Via MiXCR, TCRdb re-called the 5' RACE reads, giving one row per CDR3 protein. The repertoire holds tens of thousands of distinct CDR3 sequences, with about 13% as singletons. The CDR3 totals 14 residues. Germline-derived CDR1 and CDR2 are GTSNPN and SVGIG (reference sequence). The ends were cut back, 5 bases at V and 0 bases at J, with 8 bases in the middle. Sequencing input: PBMCs or a T cell subset sorted from them (not recorded which). This sequence was found in an adult woman who had mild COVID-19 (a few samples of this study predate the infection). Cell type and time point are not known. The chain is built from TRBV30 and TRBJ2-6; D not certain. CDR3 region: CAWWGSSGANVLTF. The DNA for the CDR3 is TGTGCCTGGTGGGGAAGCTCTGGGGCCAACGTCCTGACTTTC.